One sample yielded the 14 T cell receptor beta chains listed below, sequenced in a study of PD-1 blockade in mismatch repair-deficient tumors. Sequenced by immunoSEQ multiplex PCR; TCRdb stores in-frame clones only, minus some. The table shows roughly 79,000 clones, with 80% to 90% occurring only once. The sample in question was peripheral blood, obtained 44 weeks after starting pembrolizumab. The origin of the receptors is an adult with mismatch repair-deficient cancer.

The genes are TRBV12-5 and TRBJ2-7; D not certain. CDR1 is LGHNT and CDR2 is FRNRAP in the germline V gene. The CDR3 consists of 9 residues. Trimming removed 9 bases at V and 6 bases at J, with 6 bases between. The CDR3 sequence is CAREREQYF. CDR3 sequence (DNA): TGTGCTAGGGAACGCGAGCAGTACTTC. The whole variable domain, remainder taken from reference TRBV12-5 and TRBJ2-7, is DARVTQTPRHKVTEMGQEVTMRCQPILGHNTVFWYRQTMMQGLELLAYFRNRAPLDDSGMPKDRFSAEMPDATLATLKIQPSEPRDSAVYFCAREREQYFGPGTRLTVT.

In this sample, this clone turned up a few times. The genes are TRBV19 and TRBJ2-4; D gene unclear. Trimming left V 0 bases short and J 8 bases short, with 2 bases between. The CDR3 totals 11 residues. Germline loops: CDR1 LNHDA, CDR2 SQIVND (reference sequence). The CDR3 reads CASSIEYIQYF. The CDR3 nucleotides are TGTGCCAGTAGTATAGAATACATTCAGTACTTC.

The rearrangement uses TRBV6-5 and TRBJ1-4; D ambiguous. From germline, CDR1 is MNHEY and CDR2 SVGAGI. The CDR3 extends over 13 amino acids. Trimming removed 2 bases at V and 10 bases at J, with 11 bases between. CDR3 nucleotide sequence: TGTGCCAGCAGTTACCCCTTAGCGGGAAAACTGTTTTTT. Protein: CASSYPLAGKLFF.

This chain links TRBV19 with TRBJ2-3; 8 bases fit TRBD1. This CDR3 has 17 residues. The germline gives CDR1 LNHDA, CDR2 SQIVND (reference sequence). Trimming took 5 bases from V and 0 from J; bases not matched to a gene: 10. As DNA, the CDR3 is TGTGCCAGTAGTCAACCGGGACAGGTGACTAGCACAGATACGCAGTATTTT. It specifies CASSQPGQVTSTDTQYF.

The chain is built from TRBV7-2 and TRBJ2-3; no clear D gene. This CDR3 spans 12 amino acids. CDR1 SGHTA and CDR2 FQGNSA come from the germline V gene. Trimming took 3 bases from V and 0 from J, leaving 1 base between them. The chain's CDR3 is CASSFSTDTQYF. CDR3 coding DNA: TGTGCCAGCAGCTTCAGCACAGATACGCAGTATTTT.

A word on this clone: The germline gene is not matched at one end of the junction; a read error may be the cause. The chain employs TRBV7-7 and TRBJ2-5, with 12 bases that match TRBD2. Looked up from germline, CDR1 is SSHAT and CDR2 is FNYEAQ (reference sequence). The CDR3 is 16 amino acids. CDR3 amino acids: CASSPSGLAGLETQYF. CDR3 sequence (DNA): TGTGCTAGCAGCCCCTCGGGACTAGCGGGCCTAGAGACCCAGTACTTC.

The chain couples TRBV30 to TRBJ2-4; D remains ambiguous. The V end was cut by 2 bases, the J end by 6 bases, with 8 bases between. The germline gives CDR1 GTSNPN, CDR2 SVGIG (reference sequence). This CDR3 comprises 12 residues. In DNA form, the CDR3 reads TGTGCCTGGAGTAGGGATGGAAACATTCAGTACTTC. Translated: CAWSRDGNIQYF.

The rearrangement links TRBV5-1 to TRBJ2-4; a possible D gene is TRBD1 (6 bases). Trimming took off 0 bases at V and 9 bases at J, with 10 bases between the two ends. The CDR3 has 13 residues. Per germline, CDR1 SGHRS and CDR2 YFSETQ. CDR3 sequence reads: CASSLDRAGIQYF. For the CDR3, the DNA is TGCGCCAGCAGCTTGGACAGGGCGGGCATTCAGTACTTC. Variable domain in full (rest from reference TRBV5-1 and TRBJ2-4): KAGVTQTPRYLIKTRGQQVTLSCSPISGHRSVSWYQQTPGQGLQFLFEYFSETQRNKGNFPGRFSGRQFSNSRSEMNVSTLELGDSALYLCASSLDRAGIQYFGAGTRLSVL.

Comments on this clone: A junction end diverges from the germline sequence, so it may reflect a read error. CDR3: CASSQALERASNEQFF. The CDR3 coding sequence is TGCGCCAGCAGCCAAGCTTTAGAAAGGGCGTCCAATGAGCAGTTCTTC. This chain uses TRBV5-4 with TRBJ2-1; D gene unclear. Germline V lookup: CDR1 SGHNT, CDR2 YYREEE (reference sequence). The CDR3 has 16 amino acids.

The gene calls are TRBV7-9 and TRBJ2-5; D could derive from TRBD1 or TRBD2 (5 bases each). The CDR3 sequence is 11 residues long. The V gene's germline CDR1 is SEHNR and CDR2 FQNEAQ (reference sequence). V lost 4 bases and J lost 7, with 7 bases in between. DNA of the CDR3: TGTGCCAGCAGCTCTGGGGGGACCCAGTACTTC. Translated, it gives CASSSGGTQYF.

This clone was counted ten times or more. This chain uses TRBV5-8 with TRBJ1-1; D call uncertain. Trimming removed 7 bases from V and 0 bases from J, with 13 bases in between. There are 14 residues in the CDR3. Looked up from germline, CDR1 is SGHTS and CDR2 is YDEGEE. The chain's CDR3 is CASRPLSLNTEAFF. The CDR3 nucleotides are TGTGCCAGCCGGCCACTGAGTTTGAACACTGAAGCTTTCTTT.

The chain links TRBV11-3 to TRBJ2-7; D is unclear. CDR3 length equals 12 residues. The germline V gene has CDR1 SGHNT and CDR2 YENEEA. The V gene lost 1 base and the J gene lost 5 bases, with 6 bases spanning the gap. The CDR3 reads CASSLGSHEQYF. The CDR3 DNA reads TGTGCCAGCAGCTTAGGATCCCACGAGCAGTACTTC. Full variable domain (outside the CDR3, taken from reference TRBV11-3 and TRBJ2-7): EAGVVQSPRYKIIEKKQPVAFWCNPISGHNTLYWYLQNLGQGPELLIRYENEEAVDDSQLPKDRFSAERLKGVDSTLKIQPAELGDSAVYLCASSLGSHEQYFGPGTRLTVT.

The chain carries TRBV29-1 and TRBJ2-7; D is possibly TRBD1 or TRBD2 (5 bases each). There are 13 residues in the CDR3. V lost 7 bases and J 0 bases, leaving 13 bases between the germline ends. Germline CDR1 is SQVTM and CDR2 is ANQGSEA. The CDR3 nucleotides are TGCAGCGCCAGGGAAGGGAGCTCCTACGAGCAGTACTTC. Its translation: CSAREGSSYEQYF.

This chain connects TRBV4-2 to TRBJ2-3; 15 bases match TRBD2. Germline-derived CDR1 and CDR2 are LGHNA and YNFKEQ. The V and J ends lost 0 bases and 6 bases, in that order; junction bases with no gene match: 4. This CDR3 has 17 amino acids. This chain's CDR3 is CASSQEWTSGRGDTQYF. The CDR3 region has the DNA TGTGCCAGCAGCCAAGAGTGGACTAGCGGGAGGGGGGATACGCAGTATTTT.